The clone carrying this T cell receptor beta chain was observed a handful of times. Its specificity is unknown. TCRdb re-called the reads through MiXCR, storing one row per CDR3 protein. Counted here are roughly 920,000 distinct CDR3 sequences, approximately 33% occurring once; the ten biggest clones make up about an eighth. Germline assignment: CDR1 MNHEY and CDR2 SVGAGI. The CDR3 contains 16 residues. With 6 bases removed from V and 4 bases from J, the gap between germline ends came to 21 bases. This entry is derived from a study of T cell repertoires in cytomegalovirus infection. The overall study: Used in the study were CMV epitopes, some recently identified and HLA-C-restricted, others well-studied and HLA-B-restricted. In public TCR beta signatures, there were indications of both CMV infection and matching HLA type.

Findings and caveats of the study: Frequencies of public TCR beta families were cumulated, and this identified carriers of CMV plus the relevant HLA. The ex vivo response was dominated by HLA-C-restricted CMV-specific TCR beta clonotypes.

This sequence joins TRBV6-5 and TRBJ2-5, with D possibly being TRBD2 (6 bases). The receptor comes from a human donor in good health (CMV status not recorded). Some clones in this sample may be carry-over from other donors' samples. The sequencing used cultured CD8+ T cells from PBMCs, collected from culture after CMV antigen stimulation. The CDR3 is CASREPGLEFPETQYF. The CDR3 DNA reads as TGTGCCAGCAGAGAACCGGGACTCGAATTCCCAGAGACCCAGTACTTC.